This T cell receptor beta chain was profiled in a study of blood T cell repertoires in COVID-19. Study-wide background: The study drew acute and convalescent COVID-19 samples from the United States, Italy and Spain.

Produced via immunoSEQ multiplex PCR; TCRdb's table is partial and in-frame only. The sample carries 300,000 to 400,000 clones, around 84% recorded once. Trimming shortened V by 4 bases and J by 3 bases, and 14 bases separated the two germline ends. There are 14 residues in the CDR3. CDR1 is SGHRS and CDR2 is YFSETQ in the germline V gene. This receptor was obtained from a human donor in a cohort sampled during active COVID-19. The rearrangement links TRBV5-1 to TRBJ2-7; D ambiguous. Sequenced input: peripheral blood. CDR3 nucleotides: TGCGCCAGCAGCCCCGATGGTCGAGGCTACGAGCAGTACTTC. The encoded protein is CASSPDGRGYEQYF.